This TCR beta chain emerged from a study of blood T cell repertoires in COVID-19. Study details: The analysed material was cDNA or gDNA that came from T cells, B-cell-depleted T cells, or PBMCs.

Authors' analysis steps: Amplification of reference gene primers was used by the study to estimate nucleated cell counts. TCRdb's copy holds only in-frame clones and misses some; the assay was immunoSEQ multiplex PCR. That table furnishes V, J and clone size, whereas the DNA furnished D and trimming. The table records tens of thousands of clones, around 85% of them present only once. The sample holds one count of this clone. This CDR3 spans 13 amino acids. CDR1 and CDR2 (germline): MNHEY, SVGAGI. V lost 8 bases and J 0 bases, leaving 8 bases between the germline ends. The chain carries TRBV6-5 and TRBJ1-5; D is unresolved. This receptor was taken from a man between 50 and 59 years old with acute or convalescent COVID-19. The sample comprised peripheral blood. The CDR3 loop is CASQRDSNQPQHF. The CDR3 nucleotides are TGTGCCAGCCAGCGAGATAGCAATCAGCCCCAGCATTTT.